This TCR beta chain was sequenced in a study of blood T cell repertoires in COVID-19. Overall study context: Samples taken during acute and convalescent COVID-19 were collected in the United States, Italy and Spain. T cells, B-cell-depleted T cells, or PBMCs supplied cDNA or gDNA.

The protocol was immunoSEQ multiplex PCR, while the TCRdb copy is restricted to in-frame clones and leaves out a portion. This table holds about 80,000 clones, 91% found once. The V gene lost 5 bases and the J gene lost 1 base, with 11 bases spanning the gap. The germline V gene has CDR1 GTSNPN and CDR2 SVGIG (reference sequence). The CDR3 has 13 amino acids. Sequenced input: peripheral blood. This sequence originates from a woman aged 45-65 years in a cohort sampled during active COVID-19. The gene calls are TRBV30 and TRBJ1-2; D not resolved. The CDR3 here is CAWRPTINYGYTF. The DNA of the CDR3 is TGTGCCTGGCGACCGACAATTAACTATGGCTACACCTTC.